Below are 6 T cell receptor beta chains sequenced from a single sample in a study of shared clonotypes between healthy human individuals. Naive CD8 cells lacked CD45RO and underwent positive selection for CCR7, leaving out terminally differentiated effector memory CD45RA+ cells. TCRdb's table, derived via immunoSEQ multiplex PCR, lists solely in-frame clones and lacks some. The sample lists about 2.2 million clones; about 93% were seen once. Sequenced: naive CD8+ T cells from PBMCs. Receptors originate from a man between 18 and 35 years old in good health. Some clones in this sample may be carry-over from other donors' samples.

The chain couples TRBV27 to TRBJ1-5; 8 nucleotides agree with TRBD1. The J segment lost 8 bases and the V segment lost 6 bases, leaving 15 bases of the junction unmatched. The CDR3 has 16 amino acids. CDR1 and CDR2 (germline): MNHEY, SMNVEV (reference sequence). The CDR3 sequence: CASRPHTGGNTEPQHF. The CDR3 coding sequence is TGTGCCAGCAGACCCCACACAGGGGGTAATACGGAGCCCCAGCATTTT.

The chain couples TRBV7-9 to TRBJ1-4; 7 positions agree with TRBD1. This CDR3 region has 16 residues. Germline CDR1 and CDR2: SEHNR and FQNEAQ (reference sequence). Trimming removed 5 bases from V and 0 bases from J; junction bases left unmatched: 6. CDR3 protein: CASSRVDRTTNEKLFF. The CDR3 nucleotides are TGTGCCAGCAGCAGGGTGGACAGGACAACTAATGAAAAACTGTTTTTT.

The chain recombines TRBV27 with TRBJ2-1, with 7 positions matching TRBD2. V shed 2 bases, J shed 4 bases, and the junction held 5 bases outside the gene matches. This CDR3 has 15 residues. Germline V lookup: CDR1 MNHEY, CDR2 SMNVEV (reference sequence). The chain's CDR3 is CASSLGGRVYNEQFF. CDR3 DNA sequence: TGTGCCAGCAGTTTAGGTGGGAGGGTGTACAATGAGCAGTTCTTC.

The chain combines TRBV7-3 with TRBJ2-3; 9 bases fit TRBD2. CDR1 and CDR2 from the germline V gene are SGHTA and FQGTGA. The J segment lost 3 bases and the V segment lost 4 bases, leaving 5 bases of the junction unmatched. The CDR3 contains 15 residues. The CDR3 spells CASSSLAGTTDTQYF. Here the CDR3 DNA reads TGTGCCAGCAGCTCACTAGCGGGTACAACAGATACGCAGTATTTT.

This clone was seen a few times. The V call is TRBV27, the J call TRBJ1-5, with D perhaps TRBD1 (5 bases). Trimming cost V 3 bases and J 7 bases, with 13 bases left between them. The V gene's germline CDR1 is MNHEY and CDR2 SMNVEV (reference sequence). CDR3 length: 14 residues. CDR3 coding DNA: TGTGCCAGCAGTTTCCGGGGAAGGGGCCAGCCCCAGCATTTT. It codes for CASSFRGRGQPQHF.

The sample holds one count of this clone. This chain uses TRBV11-2 with TRBJ2-5, with 7 bases fitting TRBD1. This CDR3 spans 15 amino acids. The junction had 6 bases not matched to a gene; V was cut back by 4 bases and J by 1 base. Germline V gives CDR1 SGHAT, CDR2 FQNNGV. This CDR3 is CASSSPGTAQETQYF. CDR3 coding DNA: TGTGCCAGCAGCTCCCCCGGGACAGCCCAAGAGACCCAGTACTTC.